Here is one T cell receptor (beta chain) with its context. The antigen is not known. This record comes from a study of cytomegalovirus exposure and HLA in healthy donors. It was with 60 Vbeta and 13 Jbeta primers that the PCR ran. Some clones are missing from TCRdb's copy, which holds only in-frame ones; the method was immunoSEQ multiplex PCR. The data show 80,000 to 95,000 clones, 84% seen once. Germline V lookup: CDR1 SGHDT, CDR2 YYEEEE. This CDR3 spans 11 amino acids. Deletions cut 3 bases from V and 2 bases from J, with 3 bases between. The study's findings and limits: The study flagged about 150 TCR beta chains as cytomegalovirus-associated.

The source is a woman under 30 in good health and CMV-seropositive. This sequence joins TRBV5-6 and TRBJ2-7; D not certain. Sequenced: PBMCs. The DNA for the CDR3 is TGTGCCAGCAGCTCAACCTACGAGCAGTACTTC. It encodes CASSSTYEQYF.